This section outlines one T cell receptor beta chain sequence together with its context. What it binds is unknown. Germline CDR1 LNHNV, CDR2 YYDKDF (reference sequence). The CDR3 has 12 amino acids. Trimming shortened V by 1 base and J by 6 bases, and 4 bases separated the two germline ends. Profiling relied on immunoSEQ multiplex PCR, and the TCRdb table lists in-frame clones only, not all of them. This table holds under 250,000 clones, 80% to 90% found once. The sample comes from a study of cytomegalovirus exposure and HLA in healthy donors. For the study at large: The 130 or so validation repertoires and the roughly 700 first-cohort repertoires shared a platform, a later analysis reported. Points from the study as a whole: Cytomegalovirus-associated status was assigned to 164 TCR beta chains. According to a subsequent analysis, TCR clusters identified in the first cohort showed a tendency to co-occur across the 120 or so validation repertoires. Confirmation was obtained in vitro that a few CMV-associated chains are specific for CMV antigens.

This TCR derives from a woman aged 18-29 years in good health and CMV-seropositive. The sample comprised PBMCs. V gene TRBV15 combines with J gene TRBJ1-5; D unresolved. This CDR3 reads CATSRGGQPQHF. As DNA, the CDR3 is TGTGCCACCAGCAGAGGAGGTCAGCCCCAGCATTTT.